This TCR beta chain was obtained from a study of identical twins (dated by TCRdb to the mid-2010s). In the study overall: The study deep-sequenced TCR alpha and beta repertoires from monozygotic twins, unrelated adults of various ages and cord blood to test whether fetal clonotypes persist. Replicate twin experiments were performed at different times using different library preparation protocols to rule out contamination. Results and caveats for the whole study, not just this receptor: Conclusions relied on cross-sectional statistical analysis, since the same donors could not be followed over many years. Invariant T cells such as MAIT and iNKT could partly confound zero-insertion analyses, although diverse VJ usage argued against such confounding for most clonotypes. In monozygotic twins, out-of-frame TCR alpha sharing was systematically underestimated by recombination models, although the models agreed with sharing between unrelated individuals. Fewer insertions were carried by abundant cord blood beta clonotypes, a similar but weaker trend appeared in young adult naive repertoires, and no such trend appeared in memory repertoires. Excess twin sharing in beta out-of-frame sequences was weaker because fewer shared sequences lowered the signal-to-noise ratio. Compared with coincidental sharing between unrelated individuals, out-of-frame TCR alpha sequences shared between twins had an excess of sequences with low generation probability.

The library relied on 5' RACE. The sample was run on an Illumina HiSeq 2000. A universal primer binding site was added through template switching, and the final cDNA carried a unique molecular identifier so that TCR cDNA molecules could be counted accurately. Specific primers in the conserved constant-segment region were used to synthesize first-strand cDNA for TCR alpha and beta chains. To control for contamination, every cDNA library carried two barcodes: a SMART-Mk sample barcode plus Illumina barcodes. TruSeq adapter sequences and Illumina sample barcodes were added in two successive PCR steps. The TCR alpha and beta cDNA libraries were sequenced on the Illumina HiSeq platform using custom primers. On the study's bioinformatics: MiGEC processed the raw reads to extract unique molecular identifiers, while MiXCR was used to determine the CDR3 positions. Recombination models were inferred per individual with the repgenHMM and IGoR tools using an EM algorithm. The analysis of shared clonotypes was done with the tcR package in R, with sharing normalized by the product of cloneset sizes. To study raw recombination without the effects of thymic and clonal selection, out-of-frame nonproductive sequences were analyzed. Starting from the raw public reads, TCRdb applied fastp trimming at Q25, assembled clones with MiXCR and retained in-frame beta chains. Each CDR3 protein gets just one entry, which takes the most common genes and DNA from the rows behind it. None of the V and J calls come from the authors' own analysis; TCRdb made them. The sample data list 750,000 to 950,000 distinct CDR3 sequences, and approximately 13% of these were observed just once. Around 1.6% of the sample lies in the top ten.

Taken from cysteine to phenylalanine, the CDR3 has 15 residues. Of the read, only the CDR3 DNA is kept; its 45 bases are in frame from base 1. V gives up 3 bases and J gives up 0 bases, and the segment between their germline ends measures 11 bases. As encoded in the germline V gene, CDR1 is LGHNA while CDR2 is YNFKEQ. Every donor in the study was a healthy Caucasian. Three pairs of female monozygotic twins, all aged roughly 18 to 30 years, made up the twin cohort. Peripheral blood mononuclear cells were used as the source from which RNA for TCR libraries was isolated. The sample holds a few counts of this clonotype. What this receptor recognizes is not known. The record has no base qualities; no much larger clone is one base away. These same records also appear under a second study, on yellow fever vaccine responses in identical twins. The second paper states: According to the authors, the vaccine-induced T cell response in identical twins seemed to be partly convergent and partly specific to each individual. The study precisely tracked vaccine-responding T cell clones in identical twins.

The sequencing input was PBMCs. The chain uses TRBV4-2 and TRBJ2-5; the D segment cannot be called with confidence. The sequence derives from a woman aged 18-35 years in good health. The DNA sequence is as follows: TGTGCCAGCAGCCAGGGGAACGCCCACCAAGAGACCCAGTACTTC. It is translated as CASSQGNAHQETQYF.